This T cell receptor (beta chain) stems from a study of T cell repertoires in cytomegalovirus infection. About the study: Researchers turned to recently identified HLA-C-restricted CMV epitopes as well as well-studied HLA-B-restricted ones.

A single record per CDR3 protein comes from TCRdb applying MiXCR to the reads. The sample carries fewer than 900,000 distinct CDR3 sequences, just under 30% recorded once. Germline V CDR1 and CDR2: MNHEY, SVGAGI. The V and J ends lost 0 bases and 1 base, in that order; junction bases with no gene match: 2. The length of the CDR3 is 16 residues. Remarks on this clonotype: Its specificity is unknown.

General study points: Pooled public TCR beta family frequency picked out CMV carriers with the relevant HLA. The study found HLA-C-restricted CMV-specific TCR beta clonotypes dominating the ex vivo response.

The input for sequencing was cultured CD8+ T cells from PBMCs, taken from culture after CMV antigen stimulation. The V and J genes are TRBV6-5 and TRBJ2-2, with 7 bases that match TRBD2. This clonotype was sampled from a human donor in good health (CMV status not recorded). Some clones in this sample may be carry-over from other donors' samples. This CDR3 reads CASSYSWGGNTGELFF. The CDR3 DNA reads as TGTGCCAGCAGTTACTCGTGGGGGGGGAACACCGGGGAGCTGTTTTTT.